The rows below give T cell receptor beta chains drawn from one sample of a study of Ad26.COV2.S vaccination and SARS-CoV-2 variants. Assay: immunoSEQ multiplex PCR; the TCRdb copy retains only in-frame clones and omits some. The table lists about 400,000 clones, around nine tenths of them singletons. The material sequenced was peripheral blood, taken in a trial of Ad26.COV2.S vaccine versus placebo. Receptor source: a person between 18 and 65 years old who received the Ad26.COV2.S COVID-19 vaccine or a placebo. The CDR3 runs from the conserved cysteine through the conserved F or W. A D gene is named only where the DNA matches it firmly. For some rows the clone size is stated as once, few or many, or as a class when expanded; others skip it.

D gene: NA
V gene: TRBV12-3/TRBV12-4
J gene: TRBJ1-1
clone size: NA
CDR3 DNA: TGTGCCAGCAGTTTCGGGACGGCTGAAGCTTTCTTT
CDR3 protein: CASSFGTAEAFF

D gene: NA
V gene: TRBV30
J gene: TRBJ2-4
clone size: NA
CDR3 DNA: TGTGCCTGGAGTCCCACGGGGGCCAGTGGCAAAAACATTCAGTACTTC
CDR3 protein: CAWSPTGASGKNIQYF

D gene: NA
V gene: TRBV6-6
J gene: TRBJ2-5
clone size: NA
CDR3 DNA: TGTGCCAGCAGTAGTGGGGGGCAGCAAGAGACCCAGTACTTC
CDR3 protein: CASSSGGQQETQYF

D gene: NA
V gene: TRBV24-1
J gene: TRBJ2-1
clone size: once
CDR3 DNA: TGTGCCACCAGTCGGAGGACAGCTAGGGAACAGTTCTTC
CDR3 protein: CATSRRTAREQFF

D gene: NA
V gene: TRBV28
J gene: TRBJ2-1
clone size: NA
CDR3 DNA: TGTGCCAGCAGTCGGCGTCCCGTCGAGTACAATGAGCAGTTCTTC
CDR3 protein: CASSRRPVEYNEQFF

D gene: NA
V gene: TRBV29-1
J gene: TRBJ2-3
clone size: NA
CDR3 DNA: TGCAGCGTTGAGGGCGGGAACGCAGATACGCAGTATTTT
CDR3 protein: CSVEGGNADTQYF

D gene: NA
V gene: TRBV5-1
J gene: TRBJ2-1
clone size: NA
CDR3 DNA: TGCGCCAGCAGCTTGGATGGGACTTCCTACAATGAGCAGTTCTTC
CDR3 protein: CASSLDGTSYNEQFF

D gene: NA
V gene: TRBV27
J gene: TRBJ1-2
clone size: NA
CDR3 DNA: TGTGCCAGCAGTTTATCGTGGCAGTCCGCTAACTATGGCTACACCTTC
CDR3 protein: CASSLSWQSANYGYTF

D gene: NA
V gene: TRBV7-9
J gene: TRBJ1-5
clone size: NA
CDR3 DNA: TGTGCCAGCAGCTTAGGGCAGGGCCATCAGCCCCAGCATTTT
CDR3 protein: CASSLGQGHQPQHF

D gene: NA
V gene: TRBV5-1
J gene: TRBJ2-3
clone size: once
CDR3 DNA: TGCGCCAGCAGCTTAGGGGGTTTCACAGATACGCAGTATTTT
CDR3 protein: CASSLGGFTDTQYF

D gene: NA
V gene: TRBV7-2
J gene: TRBJ1-5
clone size: NA
CDR3 DNA: TGTGCCAGCAGCTATGTGGGAGCCGGTCAGCCCCAGCATTTT
CDR3 protein: CASSYVGAGQPQHF

D gene: TRBD2
V gene: TRBV6-2/TRBV6-3
J gene: TRBJ2-1
clone size: NA
CDR3 DNA: TGTGCCAGCAGTTACTCGTTAGCGGGGAGCAGCTCCTACAATGAGCAGTTCTTC
CDR3 protein: CASSYSLAGSSSYNEQFF

D gene: NA
V gene: TRBV12-3/TRBV12-4
J gene: TRBJ2-2
clone size: few
CDR3 DNA: TGTGCCAGCAGTTTACGAGGAGCCGGGGAGCTGTTTTTT
CDR3 protein: CASSLRGAGELFF

D gene: NA
V gene: TRBV6-2/TRBV6-3
J gene: TRBJ2-3
clone size: NA
CDR3 DNA: TGTGCCAGCAGTGCAACCGGCAGCACAGATACGCAGTATTTT
CDR3 protein: CASSATGSTDTQYF

D gene: TRBD1
V gene: TRBV27
J gene: TRBJ2-5
clone size: NA
CDR3 DNA: TGTGCCAGCAGCCGAGGGGGACAGGCTCAAGAGACCCAGTACTTC
CDR3 protein: CASSRGGQAQETQYF

D gene: NA
V gene: TRBV7-3
J gene: TRBJ2-1
clone size: NA
CDR3 DNA: TGTGCCAGCAGCCTTTCGGGGGGCCACAATGAGCAGTTCTTC
CDR3 protein: CASSLSGGHNEQFF

D gene: TRBD1
V gene: TRBV4-3
J gene: TRBJ2-7
clone size: NA
CDR3 DNA: TGCGCCAGCAGCCAAGATCTTATAGGACAGGGGTACGAGCAGTACTTC
CDR3 protein: CASSQDLIGQGYEQYF

D gene: NA
V gene: TRBV4-3
J gene: TRBJ1-4
clone size: NA
CDR3 DNA: TGCGCCAGCAGCCAAATAACAGGGACTGAAAAACTGTTTTTT
CDR3 protein: CASSQITGTEKLFF

D gene: NA
V gene: TRBV7-2
J gene: TRBJ1-6
clone size: NA
CDR3 DNA: TGTGCCAGCAGCTTAATGGGGATGAATTCACCCCTCCACTTT
CDR3 protein: CASSLMGMNSPLHF

D gene: NA
V gene: TRBV19
J gene: TRBJ1-1
clone size: NA
CDR3 DNA: TGTGCCAGTACTCCAGCGGGGAACACTGAAGCTTTCTTT
CDR3 protein: CASTPAGNTEAFF

D gene: NA
V gene: TRBV28
J gene: TRBJ1-4
clone size: once
CDR3 DNA: TGTGCCAGCAGTCGCAGCAGCATTAATGAAAAACTGTTTTTT
CDR3 protein: CASSRSSINEKLFF

D gene: NA
V gene: TRBV7-9
J gene: TRBJ2-3
clone size: NA
CDR3 DNA: TGTGCCAGCAGCTTAGCGCCCTCAGGGGATACGCAGTATTTT
CDR3 protein: CASSLAPSGDTQYF

D gene: TRBD1
V gene: TRBV2
J gene: TRBJ1-1
clone size: NA
CDR3 DNA: TGTGCCAGCATTCCCTCCCGGACAGGGAACACTGAAGCTTTCTTT
CDR3 protein: CASIPSRTGNTEAFF

D gene: TRBD1
V gene: TRBV5-6
J gene: TRBJ1-2
clone size: NA
CDR3 DNA: TGTGCCAGCAGCTTCGACAGGGGGCTCGACGGCTACACCTTC
CDR3 protein: CASSFDRGLDGYTF

D gene: NA
V gene: TRBV2
J gene: TRBJ1-4
clone size: NA
CDR3 DNA: TGTGCCAGCTGCTGCCCCTCACACAGAGCAACTAATGAAAAACTGTTTTTT
CDR3 protein: CASCCPSHRATNEKLFF

D gene: TRBD2
V gene: TRBV7-2
J gene: TRBJ2-5
clone size: NA
CDR3 DNA: TGTGCCAGCAGCTTCACTAGCGGGGGGTACCAAGAGACCCAGTACTTC
CDR3 protein: CASSFTSGGYQETQYF

D gene: TRBD1
V gene: TRBV5-1
J gene: TRBJ2-5
clone size: NA
CDR3 DNA: TGCGCCAGCAGCTCCACAGGGGGCCGAGAGACCCAGTACTTC
CDR3 protein: CASSSTGGRETQYF

D gene: TRBD2
V gene: TRBV5-1
J gene: TRBJ2-1
clone size: NA
CDR3 DNA: TGCGCCAGCAGGACTAGCGGGGTTTCGGAGCAGTTCTTC
CDR3 protein: CASRTSGVSEQFF

D gene: NA
V gene: TRBV7-9
J gene: TRBJ2-7
clone size: NA
CDR3 DNA: TGTGCCAGCAGCTTTACAGGGATGGGGAACGAGCAGTACTTC
CDR3 protein: CASSFTGMGNEQYF

D gene: NA
V gene: TRBV3-1/TRBV3-2
J gene: TRBJ1-1
clone size: NA
CDR3 DNA: TGTGCCAGCAGCCAACGGACAAAAGGGAACACTGAAGCTTTCTTT
CDR3 protein: CASSQRTKGNTEAFF

D gene: TRBD2
V gene: TRBV2
J gene: TRBJ2-3
clone size: NA
CDR3 DNA: TGTGCCAGCAGTTTAGCGGGGATCACAGATACGCAGTATTTT
CDR3 protein: CASSLAGITDTQYF

D gene: TRBD2
V gene: TRBV7-2
J gene: TRBJ2-3
clone size: NA
CDR3 DNA: TGTGCCAGCAGCTTAGAGGCTCTAGCGGGCGTAGATACGCAGTATTTT
CDR3 protein: CASSLEALAGVDTQYF

D gene: NA
V gene: TRBV9
J gene: TRBJ2-6
clone size: NA
CDR3 DNA: TGTGCCAGCAGCGTAGTTTCCCTCTCTGGGGCCAACGTCCTGACTTTC
CDR3 protein: CASSVVSLSGANVLTF

D gene: TRBD1
V gene: TRBV28
J gene: TRBJ1-1
clone size: NA
CDR3 DNA: TGTGCCAGCAGCGCGGACAGGGTGGCGACTGAAGCTTTCTTT
CDR3 protein: CASSADRVATEAFF

D gene: TRBD1
V gene: TRBV5-1
J gene: TRBJ2-3
clone size: NA
CDR3 DNA: TGCGCCAGCAGCTTCCAAGGGACAGCAGATACGCAGTATTTT
CDR3 protein: CASSFQGTADTQYF

D gene: NA
V gene: TRBV7-9
J gene: TRBJ1-2
clone size: NA
CDR3 DNA: TGTGCCAGCAGCGCTAGCACACTACTAGGGACGATTAACTATGGCTACACCTTC
CDR3 protein: CASSASTLLGTINYGYTF

D gene: NA
V gene: TRBV3-1/TRBV3-2
J gene: TRBJ2-2
clone size: once
CDR3 DNA: TGTGCCAGCAGCCAAGTGGGGACTCTTATCACCGGGGAGCTGTTTTTT
CDR3 protein: CASSQVGTLITGELFF

D gene: NA
V gene: TRBV5-6
J gene: TRBJ1-2
clone size: NA
CDR3 DNA: TGTGCCAGCAGCTTGGTCAGTAGGATCATCTTC
CDR3 protein: CASSLVSRIIF

D gene: NA
V gene: TRBV4-2
J gene: TRBJ2-1
clone size: NA
CDR3 DNA: TGTGCCAGCAGCCAAGATCGATGGCTAGGGGACCGGGCAATTTACAATGAGCAGTTCTTC
CDR3 protein: CASSQDRWLGDRAIYNEQFF

D gene: NA
V gene: TRBV3-1/TRBV3-2
J gene: TRBJ1-1
clone size: NA
CDR3 DNA: TGTGCCAGCAGCCAGGTCGACAGGAACACTGAAGCTTTCTTT
CDR3 protein: CASSQVDRNTEAFF

D gene: TRBD1
V gene: TRBV28
J gene: TRBJ2-5
clone size: NA
CDR3 DNA: TGTGCCAGCAGTTCCCTGACAGGGGGGGAGACCCAGTACTTC
CDR3 protein: CASSSLTGGETQYF

D gene: TRBD1
V gene: TRBV15
J gene: TRBJ2-5
clone size: NA
CDR3 DNA: TGTGCCACCAGCAGAACTCGACAGGGTGCGGCCCAGTACTTC
CDR3 protein: CATSRTRQGAAQYF

D gene: NA
V gene: TRBV19
J gene: TRBJ1-3
clone size: NA
CDR3 DNA: TGTGCCAGTAGTATAAAGGGACCGAGCTCTGGAAACACCATATATTTT
CDR3 protein: CASSIKGPSSGNTIYF

D gene: NA
V gene: TRBV5-1
J gene: TRBJ2-3
clone size: NA
CDR3 DNA: TGCGCCAGCAGCAGAGGACAGGGTGTCCGAACAGTAGCGGGGACAGATACGCAGTATTTT
CDR3 protein: CASSRGQGVRTVAGTDTQYF

D gene: TRBD2
V gene: TRBV19
J gene: TRBJ2-5
clone size: once
CDR3 DNA: TGTGCCAGTAGTTTCTCAGCGGGGAGGCAAGAGACCCAGTACTTC
CDR3 protein: CASSFSAGRQETQYF

D gene: NA
V gene: TRBV19
J gene: TRBJ2-5
clone size: NA
CDR3 DNA: TGTGCCAGTAAAGTCCAGGGAGGAGAGACCCAGTACTTC
CDR3 protein: CASKVQGGETQYF

D gene: NA
V gene: TRBV12-3/TRBV12-4
J gene: TRBJ1-4
clone size: NA
CDR3 DNA: TGTGCCAGCAGCATCAGTGAAAAACTGTTTTTT
CDR3 protein: CASSISEKLFF

D gene: TRBD1
V gene: TRBV19
J gene: TRBJ2-3
clone size: once
CDR3 DNA: TGTGCCAGTAGTATGGCAGGGGGTTACACAGATACGCAGTATTTT
CDR3 protein: CASSMAGGYTDTQYF

D gene: NA
V gene: TRBV29-1
J gene: TRBJ1-6
clone size: NA
CDR3 DNA: TGCAGCGTCCGACTGAGGGGGACGGACTCACCCCTCCACTTT
CDR3 protein: CSVRLRGTDSPLHF

D gene: TRBD1
V gene: TRBV7-3
J gene: TRBJ1-2
clone size: few
CDR3 DNA: TGTGCCAGCAGCTTAAAAGGGGGCGATGGCTACACCTTC
CDR3 protein: CASSLKGGDGYTF